This T cell receptor beta chain was recorded in a study of OX40 agonist ivuxolimab in advanced cancers. The CDR3 sequence is 11 residues long. Trimming pared 3 bases from V and 4 bases from J, leaving 5 bases between. Per germline, CDR1 SGHRS and CDR2 YFSETQ. The repertoire was sequenced with immunoSEQ multiplex PCR; TCRdb's copy has only in-frame clones and lacks some. The sample records tens of thousands of clones, nearly 80% being singletons. This receptor was obtained from an adult with an advanced solid tumor such as melanoma, head and neck, liver or kidney cancer. The sequencing used CD4+ or CD8+ T cells sorted from blood, collected in a trial of the OX40 agonist ivuxolimab. V and J are TRBV5-1 and TRBJ2-7, with D perhaps matching TRBD2 (5 bases). The CDR3 spells CASSSGYEQYF. The CDR3 DNA follows: TGCGCCAGCAGCTCGGGATACGAGCAGTACTTC.